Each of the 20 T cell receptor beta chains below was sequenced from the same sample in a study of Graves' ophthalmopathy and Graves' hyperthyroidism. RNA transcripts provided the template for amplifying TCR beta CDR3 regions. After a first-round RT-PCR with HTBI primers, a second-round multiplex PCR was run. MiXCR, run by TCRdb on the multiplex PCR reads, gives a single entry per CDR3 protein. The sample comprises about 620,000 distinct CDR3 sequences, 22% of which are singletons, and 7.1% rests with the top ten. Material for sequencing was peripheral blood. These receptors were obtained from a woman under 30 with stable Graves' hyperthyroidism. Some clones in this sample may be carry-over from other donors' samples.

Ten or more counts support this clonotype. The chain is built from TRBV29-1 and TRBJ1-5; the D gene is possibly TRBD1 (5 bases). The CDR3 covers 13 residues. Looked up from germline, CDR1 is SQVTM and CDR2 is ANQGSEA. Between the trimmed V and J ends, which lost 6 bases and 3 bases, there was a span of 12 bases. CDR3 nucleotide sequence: TGCAGCGTGGAGAGGGGACCCAATCAGCCCCAGCATTTT. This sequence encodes CSVERGPNQPQHF.

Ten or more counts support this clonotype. DNA of the CDR3: TGTGCCAGCAGCCAAGATTGGGGGGAGACCCAGTACTTC. It specifies CASSQDWGETQYF. The rearrangement links TRBV14 to TRBJ2-5, with D perhaps assigned TRBD1 or TRBD2 (5 bases each). Trimming shortened V by 0 bases and J by 5 bases, and 7 bases separated the two germline ends. Germline CDR1 SGHDN, CDR2 FVKESK. This CDR3 region has 13 residues.

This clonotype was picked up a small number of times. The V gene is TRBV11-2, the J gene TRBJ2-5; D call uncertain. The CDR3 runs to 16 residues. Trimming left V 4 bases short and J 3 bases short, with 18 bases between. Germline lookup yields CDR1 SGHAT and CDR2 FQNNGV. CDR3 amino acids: CASSSLRIPIKETQYF. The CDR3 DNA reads TGTGCCAGCAGCTCTTTGAGAATCCCGATTAAAGAGACCCAGTACTTC.

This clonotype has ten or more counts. The CDR3 DNA follows: TGTGCCAGCAGCTCGGGACAGGGGTACCAAGAGACCCAGTACTTC. It is translated as CASSSGQGYQETQYF. The genes are TRBV7-2 and TRBJ2-5, with 10 positions matching TRBD1. Germline CDR1 and CDR2: SGHTA and FQGNSA. The CDR3 totals 15 residues. The V gene end was trimmed by 4 bases and the J gene end by 0 bases; junction bases not matched to a gene: 2.

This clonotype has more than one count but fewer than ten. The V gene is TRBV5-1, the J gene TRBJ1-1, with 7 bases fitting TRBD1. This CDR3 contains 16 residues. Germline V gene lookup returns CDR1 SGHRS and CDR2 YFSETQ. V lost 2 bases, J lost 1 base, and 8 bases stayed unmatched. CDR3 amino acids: CASSLNPTGRNTEAFF. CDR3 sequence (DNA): TGCGCCAGCAGCTTAAACCCGACAGGGCGGAACACTGAAGCTTTCTTT.

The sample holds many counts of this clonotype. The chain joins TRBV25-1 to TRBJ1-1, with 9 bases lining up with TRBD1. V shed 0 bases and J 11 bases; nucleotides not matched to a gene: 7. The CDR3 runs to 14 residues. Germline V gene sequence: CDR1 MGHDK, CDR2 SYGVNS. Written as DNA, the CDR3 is TGTGCCAGCAGTGAATATACAGGGGGCGAGAGGGCTTTCTTT. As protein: CASSEYTGGERAFF.

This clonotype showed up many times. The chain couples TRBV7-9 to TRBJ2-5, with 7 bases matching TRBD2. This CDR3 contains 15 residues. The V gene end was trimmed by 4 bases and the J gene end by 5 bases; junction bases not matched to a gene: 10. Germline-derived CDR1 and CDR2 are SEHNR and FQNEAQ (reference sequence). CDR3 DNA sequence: TGTGCCAGCAGCTCCCGAAGCGGGGTTGATGAGACCCAGTACTTC. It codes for CASSSRSGVDETQYF.

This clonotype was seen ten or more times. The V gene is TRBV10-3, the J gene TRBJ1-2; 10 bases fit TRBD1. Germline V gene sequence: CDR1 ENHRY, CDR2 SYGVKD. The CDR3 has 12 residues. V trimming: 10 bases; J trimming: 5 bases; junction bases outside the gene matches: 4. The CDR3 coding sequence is TGTGCCACCCCGGGACAGGGGTATGGCTACACCTTC. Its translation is CATPGQGYGYTF.

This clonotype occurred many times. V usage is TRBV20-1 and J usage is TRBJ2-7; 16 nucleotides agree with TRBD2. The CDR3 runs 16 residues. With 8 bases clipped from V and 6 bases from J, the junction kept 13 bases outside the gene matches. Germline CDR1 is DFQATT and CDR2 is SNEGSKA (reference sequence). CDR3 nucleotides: TGCAGTCAATATGGGACTAGCGGGAGGGTAGCGGGCGAGCAGTACTTC. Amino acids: CSQYGTSGRVAGEQYF.

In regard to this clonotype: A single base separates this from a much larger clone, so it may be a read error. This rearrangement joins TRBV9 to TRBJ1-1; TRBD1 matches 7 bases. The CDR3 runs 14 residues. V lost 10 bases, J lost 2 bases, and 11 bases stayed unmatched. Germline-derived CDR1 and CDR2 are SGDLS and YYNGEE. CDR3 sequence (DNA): TGTGCCGGCACCATTGGGACAGAAAACACTGAAGCTTTCTTT. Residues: CAGTIGTENTEAFF.

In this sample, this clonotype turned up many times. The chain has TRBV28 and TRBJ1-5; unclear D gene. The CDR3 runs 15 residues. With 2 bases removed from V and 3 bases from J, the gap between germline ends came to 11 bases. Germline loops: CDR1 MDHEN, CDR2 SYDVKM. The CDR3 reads CASSLEGGYNQPQHF. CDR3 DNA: TGTGCCAGCAGTTTAGAGGGTGGCTACAATCAGCCCCAGCATTTT.

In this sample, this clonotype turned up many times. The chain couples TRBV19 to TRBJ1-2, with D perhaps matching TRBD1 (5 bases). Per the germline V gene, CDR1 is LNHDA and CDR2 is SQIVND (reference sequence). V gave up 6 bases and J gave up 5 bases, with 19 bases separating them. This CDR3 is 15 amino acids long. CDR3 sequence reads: CASRPGGGSRYGYTF. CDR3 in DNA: TGTGCCAGTAGACCCGGGGGGGGGTCTCGATATGGCTACACCTTC.

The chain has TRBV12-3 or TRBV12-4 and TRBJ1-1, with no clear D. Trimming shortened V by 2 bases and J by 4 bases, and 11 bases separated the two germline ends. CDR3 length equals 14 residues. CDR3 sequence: CASSLLLGPTEAFF. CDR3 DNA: TGTGCCAGCAGTTTATTGTTGGGTCCCACTGAAGCTTTCTTT.

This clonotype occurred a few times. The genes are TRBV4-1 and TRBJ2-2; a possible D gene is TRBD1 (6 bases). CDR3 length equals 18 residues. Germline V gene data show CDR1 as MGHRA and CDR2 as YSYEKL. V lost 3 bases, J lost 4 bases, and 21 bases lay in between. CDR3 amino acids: CASSHLATGHPATGELFF. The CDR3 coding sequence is TGCGCCAGCAGCCACCTCGCGACAGGACATCCGGCCACCGGGGAGCTGTTTTTT.

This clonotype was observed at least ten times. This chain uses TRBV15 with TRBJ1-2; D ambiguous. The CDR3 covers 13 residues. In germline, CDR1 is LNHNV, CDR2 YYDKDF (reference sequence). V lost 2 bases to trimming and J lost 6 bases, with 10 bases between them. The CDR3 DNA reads TGTGCCACCAGCAGAATTAGGGAGGATGGCTACACCTTC. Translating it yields CATSRIREDGYTF.

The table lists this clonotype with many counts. DNA for the CDR3: TGCGCCAGCAGCCCCACAGGGACAAACCCCTACGAGCAGTACTTC. This translates into CASSPTGTNPYEQYF. The gene calls are TRBV5-1 and TRBJ2-7, with D maybe TRBD1 (6 bases). Per the germline V gene, CDR1 is SGHRS and CDR2 is YFSETQ. V lost 4 bases, J lost 2 bases, and 16 bases lay in between. The CDR3 totals 15 residues.

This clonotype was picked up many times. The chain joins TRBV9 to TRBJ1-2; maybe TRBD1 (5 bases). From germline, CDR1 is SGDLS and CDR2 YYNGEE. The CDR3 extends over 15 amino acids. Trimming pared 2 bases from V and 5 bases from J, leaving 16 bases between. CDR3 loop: CASSVNLGHLYGYTF. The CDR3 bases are TGTGCCAGCAGCGTGAATCTAGGACACTTGTATGGCTACACCTTC.

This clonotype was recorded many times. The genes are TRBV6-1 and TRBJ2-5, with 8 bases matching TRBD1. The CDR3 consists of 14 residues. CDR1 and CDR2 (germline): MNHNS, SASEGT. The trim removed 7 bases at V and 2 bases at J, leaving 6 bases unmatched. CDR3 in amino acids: CASILTGVQETQYF. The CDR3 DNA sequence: TGTGCCAGCATCTTGACAGGGGTTCAAGAGACCCAGTACTTC.

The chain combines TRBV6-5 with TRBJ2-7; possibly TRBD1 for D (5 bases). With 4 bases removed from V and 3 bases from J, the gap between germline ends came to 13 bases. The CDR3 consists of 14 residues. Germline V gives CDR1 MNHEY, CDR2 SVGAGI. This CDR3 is CASSSQGRGYEQYF. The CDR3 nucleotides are TGTGCCAGCAGTTCCCAGGGTCGCGGCTACGAGCAGTACTTC.

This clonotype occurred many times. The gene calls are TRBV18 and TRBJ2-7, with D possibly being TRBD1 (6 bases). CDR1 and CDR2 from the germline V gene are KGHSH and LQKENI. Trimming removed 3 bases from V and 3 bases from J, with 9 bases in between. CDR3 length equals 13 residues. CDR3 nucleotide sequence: TGTGCCAGCTCACCGGGACACGTCTACGAGCAGTACTTC. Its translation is CASSPGHVYEQYF.